Listed here are 21 T cell receptor beta chains from one sample, sequenced in a study of T-cell reconstitution after alpha-beta-depleted transplantation in children (TCRdb year 2016). The sample's treatment or condition label, decoded: allogeneic hematopoietic cell transplantation with graft depleted of TCRalphabeta T cells and CD19 B cells. Library generation was performed with PCR. Data came from an Illumina HiSeq 2500. To normalize quantification of the TCRbeta repertoire, the TCR libraries were built with molecular barcoding that relied on unique molecular identifiers. Through fastp at Q25 and MiXCR, TCRdb rebuilt clones from the public reads, retaining in-frame beta chains. Records with the same CDR3 protein are collapsed into one entry carrying the most frequent genes and DNA. This sample gives approximately 110,000 distinct CDR3 sequences in total; under 25% of them show up just once. The ten most abundant clones make up under 12% of the sample.

The source was PBMCs, mostly from graft donor cells, collected 180 days after TCRalphabeta/CD19-depleted stem cell transplant. Receptors originate from a male patient under 10 years old who had a stem cell transplant for chronic granulomatous disease, so the T cells may come from the graft donor.

The table lists this clonotype with many counts. The rearrangement uses TRBV20-1 and TRBJ2-7; D unresolved. The CDR3 runs to 11 residues. Deletions cut 3 bases from V and 2 bases from J, with 5 bases between. CDR1 and CDR2 from the germline V gene are DFQATT and SNEGSKA (reference sequence). The CDR3 nucleotides are TGCAGTGCTAGGACAACCTACGAGCAGTACTTC. It encodes CSARTTYEQYF.

In its sample, this clonotype was seen a few times. J is TRBJ1-6 and V is TRBV30; 9 bases are a match to TRBD1. Unmatched junction bases numbered 7, after V lost 5 bases and J lost 8 bases. From germline, CDR1 is GTSNPN and CDR2 SVGIG (reference sequence). This CDR3 region has 14 residues. The CDR3 sequence: CAWSHRGRDSPLHF. The CDR3 DNA reads as TGTGCCTGGTCTCACAGGGGGCGAGATTCACCCCTCCACTTT.

This chain links TRBV18 with TRBJ1-5, with D possibly being TRBD1 (6 bases). V lost 6 bases and J 3 bases, leaving 12 bases between the germline ends. Per germline, CDR1 KGHSH and CDR2 LQKENI. The CDR3 sequence is 14 residues long. CDR3 residues: CASSSGVSNQPQHF. The CDR3, as DNA: TGTGCCAGCTCCTCAGGGGTTTCCAATCAGCCCCAGCATTTT. Using reference TRBV18 and TRBJ1-5 for the parts outside the CDR3, the full variable domain is NAGVMQNPRHLVRRRGQEARLRCSPMKGHSHVYWYRQLPEEGLKFMVYLQKENIIDESGMPKERFSAEFPKEGPSILRIQQVVRGDSAAYFCASSSGVSNQPQHFGDGTRLSIL.

The rearrangement links TRBV24-1 to TRBJ2-1; 12 bases are shared with TRBD2. This CDR3 is built from 21 residues. With 11 bases clipped from V and 0 bases from J, the junction kept 22 bases outside the gene matches. Germline CDR1 reads KGHDR; CDR2 reads SFDVKD. The CDR3: CASGSRPLGTSGLSSYNEQFF. The CDR3 bases are TGTGCCAGCGGCTCGAGGCCTTTGGGGACTAGCGGGTTGAGCTCCTACAATGAGCAGTTCTTC.

This sequence joins TRBV6-5 and TRBJ1-2; no definite D call. Germline V lookup: CDR1 MNHEY, CDR2 SVGAGI. This CDR3 contains 13 residues. V lost 6 bases and J 2 bases, leaving 10 bases between the germline ends. CDR3 region: CASSRLPNYGYTF. Here the CDR3 DNA reads TGTGCCAGCAGCCGGTTGCCCAACTATGGCTACACCTTC.

Many counts were recorded for this clonotype. The rearrangement links TRBV29-1 to TRBJ2-7, with unresolved D. Germline CDR1 and CDR2: SQVTM and ANQGSEA. This CDR3 has 12 amino acids. The V and J ends lost 7 bases and 1 base respectively, with 11 bases between them. The CDR3 DNA reads TGCAGCGCAACCGTCAGTTCCTACGAGCAGTACTTC. This gives the protein CSATVSSYEQYF.

This clonotype was observed at least ten times. The V gene is TRBV29-1, the J gene TRBJ2-2; D may be TRBD2 (6 bases). This CDR3 spans 15 amino acids. Germline V gene lookup returns CDR1 SQVTM and CDR2 ANQGSEA. V lost 4 bases to trimming and J lost 5 bases, with 17 bases between them. The CDR3 spells CSVAPGQRGTGELFF. CDR3 in DNA: TGCAGCGTTGCCCCTGGACAACGGGGGACCGGGGAGCTGTTTTTT.

The V call is TRBV5-1, the J call TRBJ2-3; no reliable D call. The CDR3 covers 16 residues. CDR1 SGHRS and CDR2 YFSETQ come from the germline V gene. V shed 4 bases and J shed 4 bases, with 19 bases lying between them. The CDR3 region has the DNA TGCGCCAGCAGCCCGACGGATGTCCGCTTGCCAGATACGCAGTATTTT. This encodes CASSPTDVRLPDTQYF.

The chain recombines TRBV27 with TRBJ2-1; D assignment may be TRBD1 or TRBD2 (6 bases each). Germline lookup yields CDR1 MNHEY and CDR2 SMNVEV (reference sequence). The CDR3 covers 15 residues. The V end was cut by 5 bases, the J end by 5 bases, with 16 bases between. The CDR3 coding sequence is TGTGCCAGCAGTCCTGTGGGGGGCAGCCACAATGAGCAGTTCTTC. It codes for CASSPVGGSHNEQFF.

This sequence joins TRBV5-1 and TRBJ1-1; unclear D gene. The ends were cut back, 4 bases at V and 0 bases at J, with 16 bases in the middle. CDR1 and CDR2 (germline): SGHRS, YFSETQ. The CDR3 totals 16 residues. CDR3 nucleotide sequence: TGCGCCAGCAGCCCCCGTCAGGTTGGTATGAACACTGAAGCTTTCTTT. Amino acid sequence: CASSPRQVGMNTEAFF.

This chain uses TRBV11-2 with TRBJ2-7; 7 bases are a match to TRBD2. CDR3 size: 14 residues. The germline V gene encodes CDR1 SGHAT and CDR2 FQNNGV. Trimming took 4 bases from V and 0 from J; bases not matched to a gene: 3. The CDR3 nucleotides are TGTGCCAGCAGCTCTACTAGCGTCTCCTACGAGCAGTACTTC. It yields the protein CASSSTSVSYEQYF. Full variable domain (outside the CDR3, taken from reference TRBV11-2 and TRBJ2-7): EAGVAQSPRYKIIEKRQSVAFWCNPISGHATLYWYQQILGQGPKLLIQFQNNGVVDDSQLPKDRFSAERLKGVDSTLKIQPAKLEDSAVYLCASSSTSVSYEQYFGPGTRLTVT.

This clonotype has just a few counts. CDR3 sequence (DNA): TGCAGTGCTAGAGATCCCAGGGGGCCCTACGAGCAGTACTTC. Translated, it gives CSARDPRGPYEQYF. The gene calls are TRBV20-1 and TRBJ2-7, with TRBD1 identical over 8 bases. Losses at the gene ends were 0 bases for V and 2 bases for J; bases not matched to a gene: 3. Germline V gene sequence: CDR1 DFQATT, CDR2 SNEGSKA (reference sequence). This CDR3 comprises 14 residues.

In this sample, this clonotype turned up many times. The chain is built from TRBV10-3 and TRBJ2-7, with 14 bases fitting TRBD2. Germline V gene sequence: CDR1 ENHRY, CDR2 SYGVKD. V lost 2 bases and J lost 6; bases outside the gene matches: 3. The CDR3 totals 15 residues. CDR3 loop: CAISETGTSGSEQYF. CDR3 DNA: TGTGCCATCAGTGAGACCGGGACTAGCGGGAGCGAGCAGTACTTC.

The chain combines TRBV7-9 with TRBJ2-7, with D perhaps matching TRBD2 (6 bases). This CDR3 comprises 14 residues. Germline CDR1 is SEHNR and CDR2 is FQNEAQ (reference sequence). V shed 8 bases and J shed 2 bases, with 16 bases lying between them. CDR3 DNA sequence: TGTGCCAGCGGTCCGGGAGACAGACCCTACGAGCAGTACTTC. Amino acids: CASGPGDRPYEQYF. The whole variable domain, remainder taken from reference TRBV7-9 and TRBJ2-7, is DTGVSQNPRHKITKRGQNVTFRCDPISEHNRLYWYRQTLGQGPEFLTYFQNEAQLEKSRLLSDRFSAERPKGSFSTLEIQRTEQGDSAMYLCASGPGDRPYEQYFGPGTRLTVT.

This clonotype occurred many times. The chain couples TRBV7-2 to TRBJ1-4; 10 bases line up with TRBD1. This CDR3 is 14 amino acids long. CDR1 is SGHTA and CDR2 is FQGNSA in the germline V gene. J was trimmed by 8 bases and V by 5 bases; bases with no gene match: 5. The CDR3 DNA is TGTGCCAGCAGCCTGGACAGGGGGGGGGAAAAACTGTTTTTT. Protein: CASSLDRGGEKLFF. The full variable domain, with the rest looked up from reference TRBV7-2 and TRBJ1-4, is GAGVSQSPSNKVTEKGKDVELRCDPISGHTALYWYRQSLGQGLEFLIYFQGNSAPDKSGLPSDRFSAERTGGSVSTLTIQRTQQEDSAVYLCASSLDRGGEKLFFGSGTQLSVL.

J is TRBJ2-7 and V is TRBV29-1, with D perhaps matching TRBD2 (5 bases). Germline CDR1 is SQVTM and CDR2 is ANQGSEA. The CDR3 sequence is 13 residues long. Trimming took 3 bases from V and 0 from J, leaving 9 bases between them. The CDR3: CSVEGESSYEQYF. The CDR3 region has the DNA TGCAGCGTTGAGGGAGAATCCTCCTACGAGCAGTACTTC.

This clonotype was found many times. V usage is TRBV20-1 and J usage is TRBJ2-3; D gene uncertain. The length of the CDR3 is 14 residues. Germline V gives CDR1 DFQATT, CDR2 SNEGSKA (reference sequence). The V end was cut by 2 bases, the J end by 0 bases, with 9 bases between. CDR3 in amino acids: CSARSPTSTDTQYF. CDR3 nucleotide sequence: TGCAGTGCTAGATCCCCGACTAGCACAGATACGCAGTATTTT.

The rearrangement joins TRBV29-1 to TRBJ2-2; D may correspond to TRBD1 or TRBD2 (6 bases each). The V end lost 5 bases, the J end lost 0 bases, and 13 bases lay between the germline ends. The CDR3 spans 15 residues. Germline values: CDR1 SQVTM, CDR2 ANQGSEA. The DNA of the CDR3 is TGCAGCGTTCGGGGGCGATTTACGAACACCGGGGAGCTGTTTTTT. This translates into CSVRGRFTNTGELFF.

The chain joins TRBV7-2 to TRBJ2-1, with 8 bases lining up with TRBD2. Germline assignment: CDR1 SGHTA and CDR2 FQGNSA. The CDR3 length is 15 residues. V trimming: 7 bases; J trimming: 10 bases; junction bases outside the gene matches: 15. This CDR3 reads CASNPEGGGRSEQFF. CDR3 bases: TGTGCCAGCAACCCGGAGGGCGGCGGGAGGAGCGAGCAGTTCTTC.

This clonotype was counted many times. The J gene is TRBJ2-7, the V gene TRBV20-1; D gene uncertain. The germline V gene encodes CDR1 DFQATT and CDR2 SNEGSKA (reference sequence). Trimming took off 6 bases at V and 3 bases at J, with 15 bases between the two ends. The length of the CDR3 is 13 residues. CDR3 nucleotides: TGCAGTGCCCAGACCGTGACGGACTACGAGCAGTACTTC. It is translated as CSAQTVTDYEQYF.

This clonotype was counted only a few times. The genes are TRBV20-1 and TRBJ1-2; D uncertain. Trimming shortened V by 5 bases and J by 8 bases, and 15 bases separated the two germline ends. There are 12 residues in the CDR3. In germline, CDR1 is DFQATT, CDR2 SNEGSKA (reference sequence). The CDR3 reads CSAATAYEGYTF. Written as DNA, the CDR3 is TGCAGTGCTGCAACAGCCTATGAGGGCTACACCTTC.